This is a list of T cell receptor beta chains from one sample in a study of OX40 agonist ivuxolimab in advanced cancers. Assay used: immunoSEQ multiplex PCR; TCRdb lists only in-frame clones, some missing. The sample lists about 20,000 clones, around 85% occurring once. Source: CD4+ or CD8+ T cells sorted from blood, taken in a trial of the OX40 agonist ivuxolimab. The receptors were gathered from an adult with an advanced solid tumor such as melanoma, head and neck, liver or kidney cancer. Each CDR3 is given with its conserved first and last residue. A D gene is named only where the DNA matches it firmly. Expanded clones get a size class; other rows say once, few or many, or leave the size out.

CDR3aa: CASSPPRQGNEQFF
CDR3nt: TGTGCCAGCTCACCACCTCGACAGGGGAATGAGCAGTTCTTC
d_gene: TRBD1
abundance: -
v_gene: TRBV18
j_gene: TRBJ2-1

CDR3aa: CASTSGVGSTDTQYF
CDR3nt: TGTGCCAGCACCTCCGGAGTTGGGAGCACAGATACGCAGTATTTT
d_gene: -
abundance: once
v_gene: TRBV5-5
j_gene: TRBJ2-3

CDR3aa: CASSLMGQGPLQETQYF
CDR3nt: TGTGCCAGCAGCTTGATGGGACAGGGGCCCCTCCAAGAGACCCAGTACTTC
d_gene: TRBD1
abundance: once
v_gene: TRBV5-6
j_gene: TRBJ2-5

CDR3aa: CASSESWDRAKQYF
CDR3nt: TGTGCCAGCAGTGAATCTTGGGACAGGGCCAAGCAGTACTTC
d_gene: TRBD1
abundance: few
v_gene: TRBV25-1
j_gene: TRBJ2-7

CDR3aa: CASSYGRYGYTF
CDR3nt: TGTGCCAGCAGTTACGGGCGCTATGGCTACACCTTC
d_gene: -
abundance: once
v_gene: TRBV6-9
j_gene: TRBJ1-2

CDR3aa: CAWIGEQYF
CDR3nt: TGTGCCTGGATTGGCGAGCAGTACTTC
d_gene: -
abundance: -
v_gene: TRBV30
j_gene: TRBJ2-7

CDR3aa: CASSGGGGNYGYTF
CDR3nt: TGTGCCAGCAGCGGGGGCGGGGGAAACTATGGCTACACCTTC
d_gene: -
abundance: -
v_gene: TRBV2
j_gene: TRBJ1-2

CDR3aa: CASSPDIAGNQPQHF
CDR3nt: TGCGCCAGCAGTCCCGACATCGCAGGGAATCAGCCCCAGCATTTT
d_gene: -
abundance: -
v_gene: TRBV5-1
j_gene: TRBJ1-5

CDR3aa: CASSYFGFGYEQYF
CDR3nt: TGTGCCAGCAGTTACTTCGGCTTTGGTTACGAGCAGTACTTC
d_gene: -
abundance: -
v_gene: TRBV27
j_gene: TRBJ2-7

CDR3aa: CASSRRGDQPQHF
CDR3nt: TGTGCCAGTAGTCGGCGGGGGGATCAGCCCCAGCATTTT
d_gene: -
abundance: -
v_gene: TRBV19
j_gene: TRBJ1-5

CDR3aa: CASSPDLTGGQPQHF
CDR3nt: TGCGCCAGCAGCCCGGACTTAACAGGGGGTCAGCCCCAGCATTTT
d_gene: TRBD1
abundance: -
v_gene: TRBV4-3
j_gene: TRBJ1-5

CDR3aa: CASPGLPTDTQYF
CDR3nt: TGTGCCAGTCCGGGACTACCGACAGATACGCAGTATTTT
d_gene: TRBD2
abundance: -
v_gene: TRBV2
j_gene: TRBJ2-3

CDR3aa: CASSEGRGHTDTQYF
CDR3nt: TGTGCCAGCAGTGAAGGGCGGGGGCACACAGATACGCAGTATTTT
d_gene: -
abundance: few
v_gene: TRBV2
j_gene: TRBJ2-3

CDR3aa: CASSLAGVPGIGTDTQYF
CDR3nt: TGCGCCAGCAGCTTGGCCGGGGTTCCCGGGATAGGCACAGATACGCAGTATTTT
d_gene: -
abundance: -
v_gene: TRBV5-1
j_gene: TRBJ2-3

CDR3aa: CASKRPGLQSGNTIYF
CDR3nt: TGTGCCAGCAAGCGTCCGGGACTCCAATCCGGAAACACCATATATTTT
d_gene: -
abundance: medium-sized
v_gene: TRBV19
j_gene: TRBJ1-3

CDR3aa: CASTEDRGGTETQYF
CDR3nt: TGTGCCAGCACCGAAGATAGGGGAGGGACAGAGACCCAGTACTTC
d_gene: TRBD2
abundance: few
v_gene: TRBV7-6
j_gene: TRBJ2-5

CDR3aa: CASSSSGTVTGNTIYF
CDR3nt: TGTGCCAGTAGTAGTTCCGGGACAGTGACTGGAAACACCATATATTTT
d_gene: TRBD1
abundance: -
v_gene: TRBV19
j_gene: TRBJ1-3

CDR3aa: CASSYSTGGGQYF
CDR3nt: TGTGCCAGCAGTTACTCTACAGGCGGGGGGCAGTACTTC
d_gene: TRBD2
abundance: -
v_gene: TRBV6-5
j_gene: TRBJ2-7

CDR3aa: CASSLYPGKTQYF
CDR3nt: TGTGCCAGCAGCTTATACCCTGGCAAGACCCAGTACTTC
d_gene: -
abundance: -
v_gene: TRBV13
j_gene: TRBJ2-5

CDR3aa: CASSVEKGGGKTPSF
CDR3nt: TGTGCCAGCAGCGTAGAGAAAGGTGGGGGGAAAACCCCCTCGTTC
d_gene: -
abundance: -
v_gene: TRBV9
j_gene: TRBJ2-7

CDR3aa: CASSVVTDSNYGYTF
CDR3nt: TGTGCCAGCAGCGTTGTTACAGATTCTAACTATGGCTACACCTTC
d_gene: -
abundance: -
v_gene: TRBV5-5
j_gene: TRBJ1-2

CDR3aa: CASSQDPRGEQFF
CDR3nt: TGCGCCAGCAGCCAAGATCCACGGGGTGAGCAGTTCTTC
d_gene: -
abundance: -
v_gene: TRBV4-3
j_gene: TRBJ2-1

CDR3aa: CASSLGTGQGYEQFF
CDR3nt: TGTGCCAGCAGCTTGGGGACAGGCCAAGGGTATGAGCAGTTCTTC
d_gene: TRBD1
abundance: -
v_gene: TRBV7-3
j_gene: TRBJ2-1

CDR3aa: CASSKTGSYEQYF
CDR3nt: TGTGCCAGCAGTAAAACAGGTTCCTACGAGCAGTACTTC
d_gene: -
abundance: -
v_gene: TRBV6-5
j_gene: TRBJ2-7

CDR3aa: CASRPLEGIGEQYF
CDR3nt: TGTGCCAGTCGACCCCTGGAAGGTATCGGCGAGCAGTACTTC
d_gene: -
abundance: -
v_gene: TRBV19
j_gene: TRBJ2-7

CDR3aa: CASSQFGGENTGELFF
CDR3nt: TGTGCCAGCAGCCAGTTCGGCGGGGAGAACACCGGGGAGCTGTTTTTT
d_gene: -
abundance: -
v_gene: TRBV4-2
j_gene: TRBJ2-2

CDR3aa: CASSFNQLAGGHEQYF
CDR3nt: TGTGCCAGCAGTTTCAACCAACTAGCGGGGGGGCACGAGCAGTACTTC
d_gene: TRBD2
abundance: -
v_gene: TRBV2
j_gene: TRBJ2-7